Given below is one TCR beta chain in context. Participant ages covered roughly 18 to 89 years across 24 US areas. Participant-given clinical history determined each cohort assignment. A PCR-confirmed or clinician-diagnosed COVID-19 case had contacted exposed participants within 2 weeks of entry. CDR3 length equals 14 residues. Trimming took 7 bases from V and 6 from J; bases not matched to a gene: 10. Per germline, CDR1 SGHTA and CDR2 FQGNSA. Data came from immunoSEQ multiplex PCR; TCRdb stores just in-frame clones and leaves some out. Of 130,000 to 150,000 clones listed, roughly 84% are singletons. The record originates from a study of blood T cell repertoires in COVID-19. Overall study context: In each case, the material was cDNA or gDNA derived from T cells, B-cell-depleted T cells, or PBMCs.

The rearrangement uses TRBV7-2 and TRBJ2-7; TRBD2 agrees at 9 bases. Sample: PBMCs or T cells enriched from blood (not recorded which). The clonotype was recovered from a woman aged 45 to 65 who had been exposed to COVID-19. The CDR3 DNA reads TGTGCCAGCACCGAGGGACTAGCCCGGGGCGAGCAGTACTTC. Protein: CASTEGLARGEQYF.